This record looks at one T cell receptor (beta chain) sequence and its context. Its matching antigen is unknown. The source of the sample is a study of T cell responses to AZD1222 COVID-19 vaccine. General observations from the study: Repertoire collection took place solely once the T cell response had peaked. Clonal diversity may have been underestimated in mostly white British donors. Two AZD1222 administrations were followed by greater Spike-specific TCR breadth and depth.

Germline-derived CDR1 and CDR2 are SQVTM and ANQGSEA. V lost 6 bases and J 0 bases, leaving 12 bases between the germline ends. The length of the CDR3 is 14 residues. Libraries were prepared by immunoSEQ multiplex PCR; TCRdb keeps only in-frame clonotypes and omits some of them. The data hold about 130,000 clones, with roughly nine tenths observed a single time. The sequencing used peripheral blood, collected 28 days after the second AZD1222 dose. The receptor was derived from an adult who received the AZD1222 COVID-19 vaccine. This chain joins TRBV29-1 and TRBJ2-1, with D possibly matching TRBD2 (7 bases). The CDR3 DNA follows: TGCAGCGTGGGGGGGGCTAGCTCCTACAATGAGCAGTTCTTC. It translates to CSVGGASSYNEQFF.